The rows below give T cell receptor beta chains drawn from one sample of a study of blood T cells in healthy people across ages. TCRdb fed the 5' RACE reads into MiXCR, producing one record per CDR3 protein. The sample yields hundreds of thousands of distinct CDR3 sequences, around two fifths seen once. The sample comprised blood. These receptors originate from a man between 60 and 70 years old in good health. Each CDR3 is given with its conserved first and last residue. The order of the fields is clone size, V gene, D gene, J gene, CDR3 DNA, CDR3 protein. The D gene is left open where the match is weak. Size tells how often a clone was seen (once, few, many) or the class of an expanded clone, and some rows leave it out.

abundance: few; v_gene: TRBV11-2; d_gene: TRBD1; j_gene: TRBJ2-7; CDR3nt: TGTGCCAGCAGCTTAGAGCCCGGGACAGGGAGGCTCGAGCAGTACTTC; CDR3aa: CASSLEPGTGRLEQYF
abundance: .; v_gene: TRBV6-1; d_gene: .; j_gene: TRBJ1-1; CDR3nt: TGTGCCAGCAGTGCTAGCAGGGGATTATCCGGGGCTTTCTTT; CDR3aa: CASSASRGLSGAFF
abundance: once; v_gene: TRBV7-9; d_gene: .; j_gene: TRBJ1-2; CDR3nt: TGTGCCAGCAGCTTTGCCGGCGGACGCCTCGACTACACCTTC; CDR3aa: CASSFAGGRLDYTF
abundance: .; v_gene: TRBV2; d_gene: .; j_gene: TRBJ2-4; CDR3nt: TGTGCCAGCAGGGGAGAACTAGCCAAAAACATTCAGTACTTC; CDR3aa: CASRGELAKNIQYF
abundance: .; v_gene: TRBV10-3; d_gene: .; j_gene: TRBJ1-2; CDR3nt: TGTGCCAGCCGACAGCCAGGGTTCTATGGCTACACCTTC; CDR3aa: CASRQPGFYGYTF
abundance: .; v_gene: TRBV6-1; d_gene: .; j_gene: TRBJ2-3; CDR3nt: TGTGCCGTCAAACAGGGCTGGGACGGAGATACGCAGTATTTT; CDR3aa: CAVKQGWDGDTQYF
abundance: once; v_gene: TRBV29-1; d_gene: .; j_gene: TRBJ2-5; CDR3nt: TGCAGCGTCGGCCTTGGTCAAGAGACCCAGTACTTC; CDR3aa: CSVGLGQETQYF
abundance: .; v_gene: TRBV5-1; d_gene: .; j_gene: TRBJ2-7; CDR3nt: TGCGCCAGCAGCGCGACCTCCTACGAGCAGTACTTC; CDR3aa: CASSATSYEQYF
abundance: many; v_gene: TRBV20-1; d_gene: TRBD1; j_gene: TRBJ1-6; CDR3nt: TGCAGTGCTAGCGGTACCGGGACAGGGAATTCACCCCTCCACTTT; CDR3aa: CSASGTGTGNSPLHF
abundance: few; v_gene: TRBV5-1; d_gene: TRBD2; j_gene: TRBJ2-1; CDR3nt: TGCGCCAGCAGCTCCAAGACTAGCGGGGCAAACAATGAGCAGTTCTTC; CDR3aa: CASSSKTSGANNEQFF
abundance: .; v_gene: TRBV20-1; d_gene: .; j_gene: TRBJ1-6; CDR3nt: TGCAGTGCTAGAGATTTTTCGTTCGGCAGGCTGAATTCACCCCTCCACTTT; CDR3aa: CSARDFSFGRLNSPLHF
abundance: few; v_gene: TRBV29-1; d_gene: .; j_gene: TRBJ2-3; CDR3nt: TGCAGCGTTGGGAGGGACGGCACAGATACGCAGTATTTT; CDR3aa: CSVGRDGTDTQYF
abundance: .; v_gene: TRBV6-2/TRBV6-3; d_gene: .; j_gene: TRBJ2-7; CDR3nt: TGTGCCAGCACATCCGGCTTTAACGAGCAGTACTTC; CDR3aa: CASTSGFNEQYF
abundance: few; v_gene: TRBV7-9; d_gene: TRBD1; j_gene: TRBJ2-1; CDR3nt: TGTGCCAGCAGCCTAACAGGGGTCGGCTACAATGAGCAGTTCTTC; CDR3aa: CASSLTGVGYNEQFF